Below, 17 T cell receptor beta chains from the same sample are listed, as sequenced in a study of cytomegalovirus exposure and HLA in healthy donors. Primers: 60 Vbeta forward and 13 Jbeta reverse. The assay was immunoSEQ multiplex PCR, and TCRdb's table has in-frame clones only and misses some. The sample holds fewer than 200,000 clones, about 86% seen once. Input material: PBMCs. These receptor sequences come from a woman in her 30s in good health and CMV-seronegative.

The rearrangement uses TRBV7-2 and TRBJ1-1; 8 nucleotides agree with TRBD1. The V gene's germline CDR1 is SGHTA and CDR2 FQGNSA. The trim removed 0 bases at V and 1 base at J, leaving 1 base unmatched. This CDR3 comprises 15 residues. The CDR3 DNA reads TGTGCCAGCAGCTTAGCCGGGACAGGGAACACTGAAGCTTTCTTT. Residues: CASSLAGTGNTEAFF. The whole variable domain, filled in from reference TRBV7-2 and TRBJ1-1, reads GAGVSQSPSNKVTEKGKDVELRCDPISGHTALYWYRQSLGQGLEFLIYFQGNSAPDKSGLPSDRFSAERTGGSVSTLTIQRTQQEDSAVYLCASSLAGTGNTEAFFGQGTRLTVV.

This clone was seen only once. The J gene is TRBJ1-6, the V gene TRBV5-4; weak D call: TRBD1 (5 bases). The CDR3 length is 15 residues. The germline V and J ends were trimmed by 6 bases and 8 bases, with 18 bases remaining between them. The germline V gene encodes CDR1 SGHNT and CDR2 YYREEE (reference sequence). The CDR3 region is CASTYIPAGDSPLHF. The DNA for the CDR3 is TGTGCCAGCACCTACATCCCGGCGGGGGATTCACCCCTCCACTTT.

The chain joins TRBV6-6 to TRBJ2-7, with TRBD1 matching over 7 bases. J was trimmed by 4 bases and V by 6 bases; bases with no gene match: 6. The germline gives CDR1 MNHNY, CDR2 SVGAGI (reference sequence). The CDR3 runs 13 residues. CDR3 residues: CASSRQGLYEQYF. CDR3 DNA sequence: TGTGCCAGCAGCCGACAGGGATTGTACGAGCAGTACTTC.

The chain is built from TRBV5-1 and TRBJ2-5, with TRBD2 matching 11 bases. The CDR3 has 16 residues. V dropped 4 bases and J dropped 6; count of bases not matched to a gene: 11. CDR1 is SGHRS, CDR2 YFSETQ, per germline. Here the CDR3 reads CASSPHIAGGPQTQYF. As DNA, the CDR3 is TGCGCCAGCAGCCCCCATATAGCGGGAGGGCCTCAGACCCAGTACTTC.

The DNA for the CDR3 is TGTGCCAGCAGGGGGGGATGGGCAGGAGAGACCCAGTACTTC. Protein: CASRGGWAGETQYF. This rearrangement joins TRBV7-9 to TRBJ2-5, with D possibly TRBD2 on 6 matching bases. The germline V and J ends were trimmed by 6 bases and 4 bases, with 15 bases remaining between them. Germline CDR1 and CDR2: SEHNR and FQNEAQ (reference sequence). CDR3 size: 14 residues.

CDR3 DNA sequence: TGTGCCAGCAGTTTAACCCAGGGGGCGGTAAATGAGCAGTTCTTC. Its translation: CASSLTQGAVNEQFF. This chain links TRBV28 with TRBJ2-1; 8 bases line up with TRBD1. The CDR3 extends over 15 amino acids. Trimming at V came to 2 bases and at J to 7 bases, leaving 7 bases not matched to a gene. CDR1 MDHEN and CDR2 SYDVKM come from the germline V gene.

CDR3 region: CASLGGLDNNEQFF. Here the CDR3 DNA reads TGCGCCAGCCTGGGGGGACTAGACAACAATGAGCAGTTCTTC. This sequence joins TRBV5-1 and TRBJ2-1, with 8 bases fitting TRBD2. With V trimmed by 7 bases and J by 5 bases, 8 bases remained unmatched. The CDR3 has 14 residues. The germline V gene encodes CDR1 SGHRS and CDR2 YFSETQ.

In nucleotides, the CDR3 is TGTGCCAGCCGGGCTAGCGCCCCCGGGGAGCTGTTTTTT. Its protein product is CASRASAPGELFF. The chain links TRBV7-2 to TRBJ2-2; TRBD2 might be the D (6 bases). The CDR3 consists of 13 residues. The ends were cut back, 8 bases at V and 6 bases at J, with 13 bases in the middle. Germline CDR1 and CDR2: SGHTA and FQGNSA.

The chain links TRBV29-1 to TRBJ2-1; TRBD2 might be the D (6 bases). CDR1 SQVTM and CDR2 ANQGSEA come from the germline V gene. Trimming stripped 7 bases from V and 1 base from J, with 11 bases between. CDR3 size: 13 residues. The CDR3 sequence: CSAASGSYNEQFF. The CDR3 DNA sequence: TGCAGCGCCGCCAGCGGGTCCTACAATGAGCAGTTCTTC.

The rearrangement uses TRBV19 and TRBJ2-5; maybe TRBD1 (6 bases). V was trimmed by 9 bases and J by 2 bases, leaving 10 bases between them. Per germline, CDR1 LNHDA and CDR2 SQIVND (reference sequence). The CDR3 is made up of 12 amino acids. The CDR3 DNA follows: TGTGCCAGCAACAGGGCTCAAGAGACCCAGTACTTC. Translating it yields CASNRAQETQYF.

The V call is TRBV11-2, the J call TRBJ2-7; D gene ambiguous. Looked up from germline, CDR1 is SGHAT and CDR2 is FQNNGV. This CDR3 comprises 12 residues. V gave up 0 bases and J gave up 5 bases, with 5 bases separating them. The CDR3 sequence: CASSLEAHEQYF. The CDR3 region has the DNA TGTGCCAGCAGCTTAGAAGCCCACGAGCAGTACTTC.

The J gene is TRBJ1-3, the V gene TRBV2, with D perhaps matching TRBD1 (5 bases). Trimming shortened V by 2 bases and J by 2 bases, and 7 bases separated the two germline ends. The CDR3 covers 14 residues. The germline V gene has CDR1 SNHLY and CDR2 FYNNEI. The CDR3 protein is CASSEPRAGNTIYF. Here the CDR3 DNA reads TGTGCCAGCAGTGAACCCAGGGCTGGAAACACCATATATTTT.

The CDR3 bases are TGTGCCAGCAGTCTAAGACGGGCCGGGGAGCTGTTTTTT. Its protein is CASSLRRAGELFF. The genes are TRBV28 and TRBJ2-2; no reliable D call. CDR1 is MDHEN and CDR2 is SYDVKM in the germline V gene. Trimming took 5 bases from V and 6 from J, leaving 10 bases between them. CDR3 length: 13 amino acids.

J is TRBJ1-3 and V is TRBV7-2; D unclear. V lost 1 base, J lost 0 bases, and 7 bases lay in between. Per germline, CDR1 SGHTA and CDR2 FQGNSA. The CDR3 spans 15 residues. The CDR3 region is CASSLEIGSGNTIYF. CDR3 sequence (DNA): TGTGCCAGCAGCTTAGAGATCGGCTCTGGAAACACCATATATTTT.

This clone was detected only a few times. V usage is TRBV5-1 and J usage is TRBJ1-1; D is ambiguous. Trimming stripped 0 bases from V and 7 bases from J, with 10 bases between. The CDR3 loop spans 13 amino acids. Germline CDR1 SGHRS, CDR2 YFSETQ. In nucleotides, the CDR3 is TGCGCCAGCAGCTTGGTTACGAAGCTTGAAGCTTTCTTT. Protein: CASSLVTKLEAFF.

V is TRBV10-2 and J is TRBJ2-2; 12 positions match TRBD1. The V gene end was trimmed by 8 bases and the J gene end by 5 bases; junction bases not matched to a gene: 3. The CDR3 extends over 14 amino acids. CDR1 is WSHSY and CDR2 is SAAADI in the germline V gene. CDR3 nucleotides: TGCGCCAGCGGGGGACAGGGGGCAACCGGGGAGCTGTTTTTT. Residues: CASGGQGATGELFF.

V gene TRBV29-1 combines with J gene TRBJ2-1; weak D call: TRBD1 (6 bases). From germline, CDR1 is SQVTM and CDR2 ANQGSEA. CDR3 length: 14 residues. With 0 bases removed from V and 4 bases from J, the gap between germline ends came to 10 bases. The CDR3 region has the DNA TGCAGCGTTGAAGATGCAGGACAGTACAATGAGCAGTTCTTC. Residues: CSVEDAGQYNEQFF.